Listed below are T cell receptor beta chains from one sample, sequenced in a study of cytomegalovirus exposure and HLA in healthy donors. Data came from immunoSEQ multiplex PCR; TCRdb stores just in-frame clones and leaves some out. The sample lists some 130,000 clones; around four fifths were seen once. The sample consisted of PBMCs. These receptors were obtained from a boy younger than 18 in good health and CMV-seronegative. Both conserved end residues are part of each CDR3. Each record gives: V gene, clone size, D gene, CDR3 protein. D genes are given only for firm matches. Size values are once, few and many counts, or a class for expanded clones, and some rows have none.

v_gene: TRBV6-5
abundance: NA
d_gene: TRBD2
CDR3aa: CASSYQASGSHEQYF

v_gene: TRBV30
abundance: once
d_gene: TRBD1
CDR3aa: CAWSADRDNQPQHF

v_gene: TRBV2
abundance: NA
d_gene: NA
CDR3aa: CASSDQGLNYGYTF

v_gene: TRBV7-2
abundance: NA
d_gene: NA
CDR3aa: CASSLEAVHEQFF

v_gene: TRBV6-6
abundance: NA
d_gene: TRBD1
CDR3aa: CASRPTGTGGSEQYF

v_gene: TRBV7-9
abundance: NA
d_gene: NA
CDR3aa: CASTPGFKSSYNEQFF

v_gene: TRBV2
abundance: NA
d_gene: NA
CDR3aa: CASRGRGSPEAFF

v_gene: TRBV5-4
abundance: NA
d_gene: TRBD2
CDR3aa: CASSLGGSGRDTQYF

v_gene: TRBV19
abundance: few
d_gene: TRBD1
CDR3aa: CASGSRGQETQYF

v_gene: TRBV5-5
abundance: NA
d_gene: NA
CDR3aa: CASSLEQARLNTEAFF

v_gene: TRBV6-1
abundance: NA
d_gene: NA
CDR3aa: CASSEAVGQAFF

v_gene: TRBV30
abundance: NA
d_gene: NA
CDR3aa: CAWSGGGTGNQPQHF

v_gene: TRBV9
abundance: NA
d_gene: TRBD2
CDR3aa: CASSVGDYLNEQFF

v_gene: TRBV6-6
abundance: NA
d_gene: NA
CDR3aa: CASRPGSADSYEQYF

v_gene: TRBV5-1
abundance: NA
d_gene: TRBD1
CDR3aa: CASSPRTGAAYGYTF

v_gene: TRBV7-9
abundance: NA
d_gene: TRBD2
CDR3aa: CASSLRGGGSDTQYF

v_gene: TRBV4-1
abundance: once
d_gene: TRBD1
CDR3aa: CASSHPQGENGYTF

v_gene: TRBV5-1
abundance: NA
d_gene: TRBD1
CDR3aa: CASRTGTDTDTQYF

v_gene: TRBV30
abundance: NA
d_gene: NA
CDR3aa: CAWSVGGRETQYF

v_gene: TRBV30
abundance: NA
d_gene: TRBD1
CDR3aa: CAWRAKGQGRRQPQHF

v_gene: TRBV14
abundance: NA
d_gene: NA
CDR3aa: CASSQEDGDTEAFF

v_gene: TRBV30
abundance: NA
d_gene: TRBD1
CDR3aa: CASRGYTEAFF

v_gene: TRBV5-5
abundance: NA
d_gene: TRBD2
CDR3aa: CASSPKPGLAATGELFF

v_gene: TRBV7-2
abundance: once
d_gene: NA
CDR3aa: CASSPGRMNTEAFF

v_gene: TRBV4-1
abundance: once
d_gene: TRBD1
CDR3aa: CASSQPGQSYEQYF

v_gene: TRBV4-2
abundance: NA
d_gene: TRBD2
CDR3aa: CASSQSGTSGYEQYF

v_gene: TRBV30
abundance: NA
d_gene: TRBD1
CDR3aa: CAVLPGQLHTKAFF

v_gene: TRBV19
abundance: once
d_gene: NA
CDR3aa: CASSPDLGGQPQHF

v_gene: TRBV28
abundance: NA
d_gene: NA
CDR3aa: CASRGQGGEKLFF

v_gene: TRBV30
abundance: many
d_gene: NA
CDR3aa: CAGGGYNEQFF

v_gene: TRBV4-3
abundance: NA
d_gene: TRBD1
CDR3aa: CASSQGTGVGNTIYF

v_gene: TRBV6-6
abundance: NA
d_gene: TRBD2
CDR3aa: CASSYSSTTSDEQYF

v_gene: TRBV6-5
abundance: NA
d_gene: NA
CDR3aa: CASSYWRSTGELFF

v_gene: TRBV30
abundance: NA
d_gene: NA
CDR3aa: CAWSAGDYSNQPQHF

v_gene: TRBV14
abundance: once
d_gene: NA
CDR3aa: CASSLEAGLSDEQFF

v_gene: TRBV4-1
abundance: NA
d_gene: TRBD2
CDR3aa: CASTPVGLAVSTGELFF

v_gene: TRBV2
abundance: few
d_gene: TRBD1
CDR3aa: CASSRDSSSNQPQHF

v_gene: TRBV20-1
abundance: NA
d_gene: TRBD1
CDR3aa: CSGGYRGTFF

v_gene: TRBV30
abundance: NA
d_gene: NA
CDR3aa: CAWSVGGGPRNEQFF

v_gene: TRBV2
abundance: NA
d_gene: NA
CDR3aa: CASNGGTGELFF

v_gene: TRBV5-1
abundance: few
d_gene: NA
CDR3aa: CASSGSGTNAGNTIYF

v_gene: TRBV6-1
abundance: NA
d_gene: TRBD1
CDR3aa: CASSGGTGREQYF

v_gene: TRBV7-9
abundance: NA
d_gene: NA
CDR3aa: CASSLGGGYEQYF

v_gene: TRBV5-4
abundance: NA
d_gene: TRBD1
CDR3aa: CASSVTGTLAEAFF

v_gene: TRBV7-9
abundance: NA
d_gene: NA
CDR3aa: CASSLVQGTYSNQPQHF

v_gene: TRBV7-9
abundance: NA
d_gene: TRBD1
CDR3aa: CASSSRSRGHGNTIYF

v_gene: TRBV5-4
abundance: NA
d_gene: TRBD2
CDR3aa: CASSIPYGGKTYEQYF

v_gene: TRBV7-6
abundance: NA
d_gene: TRBD1
CDR3aa: CASSPGQGASGYTF

v_gene: TRBV30
abundance: once
d_gene: TRBD1
CDR3aa: CAWSTGTANSPLHF

v_gene: TRBV25-1
abundance: NA
d_gene: NA
CDR3aa: CASSWGPNEKLFF

v_gene: TRBV10-1
abundance: NA
d_gene: NA
CDR3aa: CASSTPGGSRTGELFF

v_gene: TRBV19
abundance: NA
d_gene: NA
CDR3aa: CASSIPGNPYEQYF

v_gene: TRBV4-1
abundance: NA
d_gene: NA
CDR3aa: CASSQETGVDYGYTF